This T cell receptor beta chain was identified during a study of blood T cell repertoires in COVID-19 (dated by TCRdb to the early 2020s). Regarding the study in general: Samples from collaborators originated in the United States, Italy and Spain and spanned both the acute and convalescent phases of COVID-19. The prospective study material was composed of cDNA or gDNA derived from T cells, B-cell-depleted T cells, or PBMCs. The repertoires were released in a freely available public database meant as a resource for research on the immune response to SARS-CoV-2. Where available, HLA class I and class II types were obtained from metadata supplied by the sample provider rather than from assay-based typing. The sample metadata nearly always contained a de-identified subject ID, COVID-19 status, age in years and sex. The dataset comprised deeply sampled blood TCRbeta repertoires from subjects exposed to, actively infected with, or recovered from COVID-19. Samples were obtained from the ongoing ImmuneRACE study (first 160 participants) and from over a thousand subjects provided by 6 global collaborators. The full study reports these points: The amount of clinical and demographic metadata varied by source and participant and was provided uncurated.

The CDR3, cysteine through phenylalanine, is 15 amino acids long. Only the CDR3 DNA stays, 45 bases, in frame from base 1. V and J are truncated by 6 bases and 7 bases respectively, leaving an intervening sequence of 16 bases. CDR1 and CDR2 (KGHSH, LQKENI) derive from the germline V gene. Whole blood was collected in K2EDTA tubes by collaborating institutions according to the institutions' own protocols. For TCRbeta analysis, collaborators shipped samples as frozen whole blood, isolated PBMCs, or DNA extracted from either of those sample types. TCRbeta CDR3 regions were amplified from genomic DNA using the immunoSEQ Assay, a bias-controlled multiplex PCR. The study's own analysis went as follows. The number of nucleated cells in each sample was estimated by amplification of reference gene primers within the assay. Sequence reads were collapsed and filtered to measure the absolute abundance of every unique TCRbeta CDR3 rearrangement. For each sample, productive Simpson clonality was calculated as the square root of Simpson's diversity index across productive rearrangements. TCRdb's version of the immuneACCESS table is confined to in-frame rearrangements and falls short of the full clone set. An unresolved V gene accounts for under half of the shortfall where checked; the remainder is of unknown origin. V and J calls and clone size are given by that table; D and trimming were obtained from the DNA. The table for this sample lists about 91,000 clones; around 88% of them were counted only once. Together, the top ten hold roughly 8.3% of the sample.

This clone has just a few counts. The antigen it recognizes is unknown. Nothing much larger sits one base from this clone, and base qualities are not available. Material for sequencing was peripheral blood. This sequence was found in a woman between 70 and 85 years old with acute or convalescent COVID-19. The sequence is built from TRBV18 and TRBJ1-6; no D segment can be confidently identified. CDR3 protein: CASSYDGAGNSPLHF. The bases are TGTGCCAGCTCGTATGATGGCGCGGGGAATTCACCCCTCCACTTT. Supplemented by the reference TRBV18 and TRBJ1-6 proteins around the CDR3, the complete variable domain is NAGVMQNPRHLVRRRGQEARLRCSPMKGHSHVYWYRQLPEEGLKFMVYLQKENIIDESGMPKERFSAEFPKEGPSILRIQQVVRGDSAAYFCASSYDGAGNSPLHFGNGTRLTVT.